The clone carrying this TCR beta chain was recorded a few times. Unmatched junction bases numbered 9, after V lost 3 bases and J lost 8 bases. Germline V gene sequence: CDR1 MGHRA, CDR2 YSYEKL. The CDR3 runs to 15 residues. The data are from a study of shared clonotypes between healthy human individuals. Across the study: The cohort had a couple of women and a few men, ages 18 to 49.

Several immunoSEQ plates received, in even portions, the genomic DNA of each subset. Using immunoSEQ multiplex PCR, the repertoire was profiled, and TCRdb retains in-frame clones only, with some absent. The table lists fewer than 600,000 clones, approximately 71% of them singletons. The sequence derives from a woman aged 35 to 49 in good health. Some clones in this sample may be carry-over from other donors' samples. The gene calls are TRBV4-1 and TRBJ1-4; 7 bases map to TRBD1. Material for sequencing was PBMCs. CDR3 amino acids: CASSQPDREDEKLFF. As DNA, the CDR3 is TGCGCCAGCAGCCAGCCCGACAGGGAGGACGAAAAACTGTTTTTT.